This record concerns one T cell receptor beta chain sequence. The antigen is unknown. This entry comes from a study of T cell responses to AZD1222 COVID-19 vaccine. Findings and limits, study-wide: Sampling captured repertoires only after the peak T cell response. CD4 TCRs linked to vaccination spanned spike, dominating at 160-218 and 743-854. Compared with day 0, the breadth and depth of the Spike-specific TCR repertoire rose significantly after two doses of AZD1222.

Profiling relied on immunoSEQ multiplex PCR, and the TCRdb table lists in-frame clones only, not all of them. The sample includes approximately 99,000 clones, 87% of them seen just once. This CDR3 region has 17 residues. Germline V gene lookup returns CDR1 MNHEY and CDR2 SMNVEV (reference sequence). The V end was cut by 7 bases, the J end by 9 bases, with 28 bases between. The source is an adult in good health. V and J are TRBV27 and TRBJ1-5; the D gene is possibly TRBD1 (6 bases). The sample was peripheral blood, taken on day 0 of AZD1222 vaccination. CDR3 sequence: CASNPRRGVDFVGPQHF. The CDR3 nucleotides read TGTGCCAGCAACCCCCGGAGGGGGGTGGATTTCGTGGGGCCCCAGCATTTT.